The 27 T cell receptor beta chains presented below share a single source sample, sequenced in a study of vaccination effects on CD4 cells after COVID-19. Their cognate antigens are unknown. ViraFEST assay sequencing came after antigen-specific CD4+ T cells were expanded with viral peptide pools. CD4+ T cell isolation took place after less than 13 days of culture. Between March and December 2020, the person had a SARS-CoV-2 infection that PCR confirmed. Each participant was given two doses of one vaccine (BNT162b2 or mRNA-1273). Generated by immunoSEQ multiplex PCR, the TCRdb table keeps only in-frame clones and is missing some. The sample contains 15,000 or so clones, around three quarters of which appear only once. This specimen was CD4+ T cells from PBMCs cultured with HCoV-NL63 spike peptides, taken after COVID-19 vaccination. These receptor sequences come from a human donor who had a prior SARS-CoV-2 infection.

This clone was seen more than once but under ten times. V is TRBV2 and J is TRBJ1-2; no reliable D call. The CDR3 runs to 13 residues. Germline lookup yields CDR1 SNHLY and CDR2 FYNNEI. V was cut by 3 bases and J by 4 bases, with 9 bases left in between. As DNA, the CDR3 is TGTGCCAGCAGTGACAGCGCCGGCTATGGCTACACCTTC. Translation gives CASSDSAGYGYTF.

This CDR3 reads CASRNQGYQETQYF. The CDR3 DNA sequence: TGTGCCAGCAGAAACCAGGGTTACCAAGAGACCCAGTACTTC. J is TRBJ2-5 and V is TRBV3-1 (or the pseudogene TRBV3-2), with D possibly TRBD1 on 5 matching bases. The CDR3 sequence is 14 residues long. Germline CDR1 reads LGHDT; CDR2 reads YNNKEL (reference sequence). V was cut by 6 bases and J by 0 bases, with 11 bases left in between.

The chain uses TRBV3-1 (or the pseudogene TRBV3-2) and TRBJ2-7, with D hard to call. The length of the CDR3 is 12 residues. The germline V and J ends were trimmed by 3 bases and 3 bases, with 6 bases remaining between them. CDR1 is LGHDT, CDR2 YNNKEL, per germline (reference sequence). The CDR3 loop is CASSHRRYEQYF. CDR3 nucleotides: TGTGCCAGCAGCCATCGGCGCTACGAGCAGTACTTC.

The chain is built from TRBV6-1 and TRBJ2-3; TRBD2 matches 9 bases. Per germline, CDR1 MNHNS and CDR2 SASEGT. V lost 4 bases and J lost 4; bases outside the gene matches: 3. CDR3 size: 14 residues. CDR3 sequence reads: CASSAAGGADTQYF. The CDR3 coding sequence is TGTGCCAGCAGTGCAGCGGGGGGCGCAGATACGCAGTATTTT.

This clone was found once. V is TRBV3-1 (or the pseudogene TRBV3-2) and J is TRBJ1-3; 7 bases agree with TRBD1. Germline-derived CDR1 and CDR2 are LGHDT and YNNKEL (reference sequence). J gave up 2 bases and V 2 bases, and 3 bases lay outside the gene matches. The CDR3 consists of 15 residues. Written as DNA, the CDR3 is TGTGCCAGCAGCCAACACGGGACAGCTGGAAACACCATATATTTT. Encoded protein: CASSQHGTAGNTIYF.

The table lists this clone with a count of one. This chain connects TRBV3-1 (or the pseudogene TRBV3-2) to TRBJ1-1; D might be TRBD1 (6 bases). Germline loops: CDR1 LGHDT, CDR2 YNNKEL (reference sequence). The CDR3 is 14 amino acids. V lost 7 bases to trimming and J lost 5 bases, with 17 bases between them. The DNA of the CDR3 is TGTGCCAGCAATGCAGGGATAACAGGGACTGAAGCTTTCTTT. It yields the protein CASNAGITGTEAFF.

The chain carries TRBV2 and TRBJ2-7; perhaps TRBD2 as D (6 bases). Germline V gives CDR1 SNHLY, CDR2 FYNNEI. CDR3 size: 14 residues. Trimming took off 4 bases at V and 3 bases at J, with 13 bases between the two ends. CDR3 sequence: CASSAGTYNYEQYF. The DNA of the CDR3 is TGTGCCAGCAGTGCCGGGACTTATAACTACGAGCAGTACTTC.

The chain couples TRBV5-1 to TRBJ2-1; no clear D. Germline CDR1 SGHRS, CDR2 YFSETQ. The CDR3 loop spans 14 amino acids. The V and J ends lost 0 bases and 2 bases respectively, with 6 bases between them. The DNA for the CDR3 is TGCGCCAGCAGCTTGGAGCCCACCTACAATGAGCAGTTCTTC. Translating it yields CASSLEPTYNEQFF.

This chain connects TRBV29-1 to TRBJ1-1, with D possibly TRBD1 on 6 matching bases. The CDR3 totals 14 residues. Trimming stripped 2 bases from V and 0 bases from J, with 10 bases between. Germline-derived CDR1 and CDR2 are SQVTM and ANQGSEA. CDR3 residues: CSVERGGVNTEAFF. For the CDR3, the DNA is TGCAGCGTTGAAAGGGGGGGGGTGAACACTGAAGCTTTCTTT.

The chain combines TRBV20-1 with TRBJ2-3; 9 positions agree with TRBD1. The CDR3 contains 17 residues. J lost 3 bases, V lost 3 bases, and 13 bases had no gene match. Germline CDR1 is DFQATT and CDR2 is SNEGSKA (reference sequence). In DNA form, the CDR3 reads TGCAGTGCTAGTGCTCCCCACCGACAGGGGGGTACAGATACGCAGTATTTT. Amino acids: CSASAPHRQGGTDTQYF.

This chain joins TRBV20-1 and TRBJ1-1; TRBD1 might be the D (6 bases). Per germline, CDR1 DFQATT and CDR2 SNEGSKA (reference sequence). There are 16 residues in the CDR3. The V and J ends lost 3 bases and 4 bases respectively, with 21 bases between them. The CDR3 loop is CSASGGWAGSGTEAFF. CDR3 DNA sequence: TGCAGTGCTAGTGGGGGCTGGGCGGGGTCTGGCACTGAAGCTTTCTTT.

With respect to this clone: Mismatch with germline at one junction end may stem from a read error. The chain employs TRBV9 and TRBJ2-7, with D perhaps TRBD2 (6 bases). CDR1 SGDLS and CDR2 YYNGEE come from the germline V gene. This CDR3 has 18 amino acids. DNA for the CDR3: TGTGCCAGCAGCGTAGGTGCGGGGTGGGGATTGGGCTCCGACGAGCAGTACTTC. Protein sequence: CASSVGAGWGLGSDEQYF.

The rearrangement joins TRBV6-5 to TRBJ1-1; weak D call: TRBD1 (5 bases). This CDR3 has 14 residues. Between the trimmed V and J ends, which lost 5 bases and 0 bases, there was a span of 10 bases. Germline V gene lookup returns CDR1 MNHEY and CDR2 SVGAGI. The CDR3 loop is CASSHRGMNTEAFF. CDR3 nucleotide sequence: TGTGCCAGCAGTCATCGGGGCATGAACACTGAAGCTTTCTTT.

The genes are TRBV5-1 and TRBJ1-4; D is unresolved. Germline CDR1 is SGHRS and CDR2 is YFSETQ. V lost 5 bases to trimming and J lost 1 base, with 15 bases between them. The CDR3 extends over 16 amino acids. This chain's CDR3 is CASSETTARTNEKLFF. The CDR3 coding sequence is TGCGCCAGCAGTGAAACAACAGCTAGAACTAATGAAAAACTGTTTTTT.

This clone is medium-sized by share. CDR3 residues: CASSLGDRVGGYTF. The CDR3 DNA reads as TGTGCCAGCAGCCTTGGGGACAGGGTCGGAGGCTACACCTTC. The chain joins TRBV4-2 to TRBJ1-2, with TRBD1 identical over 9 bases. Trimming removed 4 bases from V and 8 bases from J; junction bases left unmatched: 8. Germline values: CDR1 LGHNA, CDR2 YNFKEQ. CDR3 length equals 14 residues.

The table lists this clone with a few counts. The V call is TRBV6-5, the J call TRBJ2-3; D remains unclear. This CDR3 has 13 amino acids. Germline CDR1 is MNHEY and CDR2 is SVGAGI. V was pared by 2 bases and J by 2 bases, with 5 bases between. The CDR3 protein is CASSYGFTDTQYF. Written as DNA, the CDR3 is TGTGCCAGCAGTTACGGGTTCACAGATACGCAGTATTTT.

V is TRBV19 and J is TRBJ2-3, with 8 bases aligning to TRBD2. The CDR3 contains 15 residues. V trimming: 4 bases; J trimming: 6 bases; junction bases outside the gene matches: 9. Germline V gene data show CDR1 as LNHDA and CDR2 as SQIVND (reference sequence). The CDR3 protein is CASSKTAGGADTQYF. The CDR3 DNA sequence: TGTGCCAGTAGTAAAACTGCGGGAGGAGCGGATACGCAGTATTTT.

This chain links TRBV6-4 with TRBJ2-3; TRBD2 matches at 10 bases. V shed 4 bases and J 4 bases; nucleotides not matched to a gene: 2. CDR1 is MRHNA and CDR2 is SNTAGT in the germline V gene. The length of the CDR3 is 14 residues. This CDR3 is CASSVSGGADTQYF. The CDR3 bases are TGTGCCAGCAGTGTCAGCGGGGGGGCAGATACGCAGTATTTT.

The rearrangement links TRBV7-2 to TRBJ1-1; TRBD1 is a possible D gene (6 bases). This CDR3 has 13 amino acids. The V and J ends lost 3 bases and 11 bases respectively, with 16 bases between them. The germline CDR1 and CDR2 sequences are SGHTA and FQGNSA. This CDR3 is CASSLGAFYGAFF. DNA of the CDR3: TGTGCCAGCAGCTTGGGGGCTTTCTATGGGGCTTTCTTT.

This rearrangement joins TRBV9 to TRBJ2-3; D uncertain. Trimming pared 3 bases from V and 6 bases from J, leaving 11 bases between. In germline, CDR1 is SGDLS, CDR2 YYNGEE. The CDR3 loop spans 13 amino acids. The CDR3, as DNA: TGTGCCAGCAGCGGAAGGCCCGGGGATACGCAGTATTTT. Translating it yields CASSGRPGDTQYF.

This chain connects TRBV4-1 to TRBJ2-1; D is perhaps TRBD2 (5 bases). V was cut by 2 bases and J by 2 bases, with 19 bases left in between. The CDR3 is 18 residues long. CDR1 is MGHRA, CDR2 YSYEKL, per germline. Here the CDR3 DNA reads TGCGCCAGCAGCCAACCACGGCGGGCACTCTTCACCTACAATGAGCAGTTCTTC. Translating it yields CASSQPRRALFTYNEQFF.

CDR3: CASSEPHGTVAVSIYF. CDR3 bases: TGTGCCAGCAGTGAGCCCCACGGGACAGTCGCGGTCTCCATATATTTT. The chain links TRBV6-1 to TRBJ1-3; TRBD1 agrees at 7 bases. The CDR3 spans 16 residues. Germline CDR1 and CDR2: MNHNS and SASEGT. V trimming: 3 bases; J trimming: 11 bases; junction bases outside the gene matches: 16.

This clone was observed once. The V and J genes are TRBV6-6 and TRBJ1-1; 7 nucleotides align to TRBD1. The V gene end was trimmed by 5 bases and the J gene end by 1 base; junction bases not matched to a gene: 13. The CDR3 consists of 17 residues. CDR1 is MNHNY and CDR2 is SVGAGI in the germline V gene (reference sequence). This chain's CDR3 is CASSRIEHRGRNTEAFF. The CDR3 bases are TGTGCCAGCAGTCGTATCGAACACAGGGGACGGAACACTGAAGCTTTCTTT.

This sequence joins TRBV5-1 and TRBJ1-2; D may be TRBD1 (5 bases). This CDR3 contains 16 residues. Germline CDR1 reads SGHRS; CDR2 reads YFSETQ. Trimming removed 4 bases from V and 5 bases from J, with 21 bases in between. CDR3 DNA: TGCGCCAGCAGCAGTTTTGGGACCCCGGCCGAATATGGCTACACCTTC. Encoded protein: CASSSFGTPAEYGYTF.

The J gene is TRBJ2-7, the V gene TRBV6-5; D is possibly TRBD1 (5 bases). Germline CDR1 is MNHEY and CDR2 is SVGAGI. Deletions cut 8 bases from V and 0 bases from J, with 14 bases between. The CDR3 consists of 14 residues. The CDR3 loop reads CASGADGYSYEQYF. The CDR3 nucleotides are TGTGCCAGCGGGGCAGACGGGTACTCCTACGAGCAGTACTTC.

The chain is built from TRBV30 and TRBJ1-2; 8 positions match TRBD1. The CDR3 sequence is 15 residues long. The germline gives CDR1 GTSNPN, CDR2 SVGIG (reference sequence). The V segment lost 1 base and the J segment 4 bases; nucleotides outside the gene matches: 8. The CDR3 is CAWSALDREGYGYTF. The DNA for the CDR3 is TGTGCCTGGAGTGCTCTGGACAGGGAAGGCTATGGCTACACCTTC.

This clone was counted between two and nine times. The rearrangement joins TRBV5-1 to TRBJ1-3; no definite D call. V gave up 0 bases and J gave up 0 bases, with 10 bases separating them. Germline-derived CDR1 and CDR2 are SGHRS and YFSETQ. The CDR3 is 16 amino acids. The CDR3 loop is CASSLGGTSSGNTIYF. The CDR3 DNA reads TGCGCCAGCAGCTTGGGGGGTACCAGCTCTGGAAACACCATATATTTT. Based on the CDR3 plus reference TRBV5-1 and TRBJ1-3, the full variable domain is KAGVTQTPRYLIKTRGQQVTLSCSPISGHRSVSWYQQTPGQGLQFLFEYFSETQRNKGNFPGRFSGRQFSNSRSEMNVSTLELGDSALYLCASSLGGTSSGNTIYFGEGSWLTVV.